A single sample is the source of the 23 T cell receptor beta chains below, sequenced in a study of blood T cell repertoires in COVID-19. Some clones are missing from TCRdb's copy, which holds only in-frame ones; the method was immunoSEQ multiplex PCR. The data show 300,000 to 350,000 clones, roughly nine tenths seen once. What was sequenced was peripheral blood. The source is a woman in her sixties or seventies with COVID-19, enrolled during active disease.

This clone showed up just once. The J gene is TRBJ2-5, the V gene TRBV7-2; tentatively, D is TRBD2 (6 bases). Trimming removed 6 bases at V and 7 bases at J, with 15 bases between. The CDR3 runs to 13 residues. Germline V lookup: CDR1 SGHTA, CDR2 FQGNSA. CDR3 DNA sequence: TGTGCCAGCAGTACGGGACTTGGGGTGACCCAGTACTTC. This encodes CASSTGLGVTQYF.

As concerns this clone: Being one base from a much bigger clone, this may be a read error. V and J are TRBV6-5 and TRBJ1-2, with 7 nucleotides matching TRBD1. Germline trimming cut 2 bases from V and 0 bases from J; bases unmatched to any gene: 6. CDR1 MNHEY and CDR2 SVGAGI come from the germline V gene. The CDR3 spans 16 residues. The CDR3 spells CASSYEAGTANYGYTF. The CDR3 bases are TGTGCCAGCAGTTACGAAGCCGGGACAGCTAACTATGGCTACACCTTC.

The V and J genes are TRBV27 and TRBJ1-2, with 9 bases aligning to TRBD1. CDR3 length equals 14 residues. V shed 4 bases and J 6 bases; nucleotides not matched to a gene: 6. Germline V CDR1 and CDR2: MNHEY, SMNVEV (reference sequence). CDR3 DNA: TGTGCCAGCAGTTACCGACAGGGGGGTAATGGCTACACCTTC. The encoded protein is CASSYRQGGNGYTF.

The V call is TRBV24-1, the J call TRBJ1-3; D remains unclear. With 9 bases removed from V and 0 bases from J, the gap between germline ends came to 5 bases. The CDR3 covers 12 residues. CDR1 KGHDR and CDR2 SFDVKD come from the germline V gene. The CDR3 sequence: CATEGSGNTIYF. DNA of the CDR3: TGTGCCACCGAGGGCTCTGGAAACACCATATATTTT.

The chain couples TRBV30 to TRBJ2-3; maybe TRBD2 (7 bases). Germline-derived CDR1 and CDR2 are GTSNPN and SVGIG (reference sequence). The CDR3 has 15 amino acids. Trimming took off 3 bases at V and 5 bases at J, with 18 bases between the two ends. CDR3 region: CAWSWRGGAGDTQYF. CDR3 nucleotide sequence: TGTGCCTGGAGCTGGAGGGGGGGGGCAGGAGATACGCAGTATTTT. Combining the CDR3 with reference TRBV30 and TRBJ2-3 gives the whole variable domain SQTIHQWPATLVQPVGSPLSLECTVEGTSNPNLYWYRQAAGRGLQLLFYSVGIGQISSEVPQNLSASRPQDRQFILSSKKLLLSDSGFYLCAWSWRGGAGDTQYFGPGTRLTVL.

This clone was picked up one time. The chain uses TRBV5-6 and TRBJ2-5; 7 bases are shared with TRBD2. V gave up 4 bases and J gave up 5 bases; unmatched junction bases: 8. Per germline, CDR1 SGHDT and CDR2 YYEEEE. This CDR3 spans 14 amino acids. As DNA, the CDR3 is TGTGCCAGCAGCCGACCGGGGGGAGGGGAGACCCAGTACTTC. Encoded protein: CASSRPGGGETQYF.

CDR3 amino acids: CASSLLGTGDSSGANVLTF. CDR3 DNA sequence: TGTGCCAGCAGTTTATTGGGGACGGGAGATTCCTCTGGGGCCAACGTCCTGACTTTC. The V call is TRBV27, the J call TRBJ2-6; maybe TRBD2 (6 bases). Trimming took 1 base from V and 0 from J, leaving 16 bases between them. Germline V CDR1 and CDR2: MNHEY, SMNVEV (reference sequence). The CDR3 loop spans 19 amino acids.

This clone appeared a single time. The chain recombines TRBV7-7 with TRBJ2-1, with 8 positions matching TRBD1. The CDR3 covers 15 residues. CDR1 and CDR2 (germline): SSHAT, FNYEAQ (reference sequence). Trimming at V came to 3 bases and at J to 7 bases, leaving 8 bases not matched to a gene. The CDR3 reads CASSFQTGEFNEQFF. Written as DNA, the CDR3 is TGTGCCAGCAGCTTCCAGACAGGGGAGTTTAATGAGCAGTTCTTC. The whole variable domain, filled in from reference TRBV7-7 and TRBJ2-1, reads GAGVSQSPRYKVTKRGQDVTLRCDPISSHATLYWYQQALGQGPEFLTYFNYEAQPDKSGLPSDRFSAERPEGSISTLTIQRTEQRDSAMYRCASSFQTGEFNEQFFGPGTRLTVL.

V usage is TRBV19 and J usage is TRBJ2-3, with 11 bases aligning to TRBD1. Germline trimming cut 6 bases from V and 6 bases from J; bases unmatched to any gene: 8. This CDR3 has 15 residues. CDR1 and CDR2 from the germline V gene are LNHDA and SQIVND (reference sequence). The CDR3 spells CASRPGQGATDTQYF. CDR3 in DNA: TGTGCCAGTAGGCCAGGACAGGGGGCAACGGATACGCAGTATTTT.

In its sample, this clone was seen once. The J gene is TRBJ2-7, the V gene TRBV2; TRBD1 agrees at 9 bases. Germline lookup yields CDR1 SNHLY and CDR2 FYNNEI. This CDR3 contains 15 residues. V shed 8 bases, J shed 5 bases, and the junction held 13 bases outside the gene matches. This CDR3 reads CASPKRGQGRDEQYF. CDR3 in DNA: TGTGCCAGCCCCAAACGGGGACAGGGCAGAGACGAGCAGTACTTC.

This clone was recorded a few times. The chain has TRBV5-1 and TRBJ1-1; D is undetermined. The germline CDR1 and CDR2 sequences are SGHRS and YFSETQ. The CDR3 is 15 residues long. V was shortened by 4 bases and J by 4 bases, with 17 bases between the two germline ends. The CDR3 bases are TGCGCCAGCAGCCCTATTTCCCCGAGTAGCACTGAAGCTTTCTTT. As protein: CASSPISPSSTEAFF.

V is TRBV5-5 and J is TRBJ1-5; 10 nucleotides align to TRBD1. The J segment lost 7 bases and the V segment lost 0 bases, leaving 1 base of the junction unmatched. Germline CDR1 and CDR2: SGHKS and YYEKEE (reference sequence). The CDR3 runs 14 residues. The DNA of the CDR3 is TGTGCCAGCAGCTTGGGACAGGGGGCCCAGCCCCAGCATTTT. Amino acids: CASSLGQGAQPQHF.

V and J are TRBV28 and TRBJ1-6, with TRBD1 as a possible D gene (6 bases). The CDR3 runs 12 residues. Per the germline V gene, CDR1 is MDHEN and CDR2 is SYDVKM. The V and J ends lost 5 bases and 12 bases respectively, with 11 bases between them. The CDR3 bases are TGTGCCAGCAGTAACAGGGTACGACCCCTCCACTTT. Protein: CASSNRVRPLHF. Together with reference TRBV28 and TRBJ1-6, the CDR3 gives the full variable domain: DVKVTQSSRYLVKRTGEKVFLECVQDMDHENMFWYRQDPGLGLRLIYFSYDVKMKEKGDIPEGYSVSREKKERFSLILESASTNQTSMYLCASSNRVRPLHFGNGTRLTVT.

V is TRBV6-5 and J is TRBJ1-1; 7 nucleotides line up with TRBD1. The trim removed 7 bases at V and 2 bases at J, leaving 10 bases unmatched. The CDR3 totals 15 residues. CDR1 is MNHEY and CDR2 is SVGAGI in the germline V gene. The CDR3 protein is CASTPDRRFNTEAFF. For the CDR3, the DNA is TGTGCCAGCACCCCGGACAGGCGTTTCAACACTGAAGCTTTCTTT.

The rearrangement uses TRBV6-6 and TRBJ2-3; tentatively, D is TRBD2 (7 bases). The length of the CDR3 is 16 residues. V was shortened by 6 bases and J by 4 bases, with 20 bases between the two germline ends. Germline CDR1 and CDR2: MNHNY and SVGAGI (reference sequence). CDR3 region: CASRLTGGRISDTQYF. CDR3 nucleotide sequence: TGTGCCAGCAGACTAACGGGGGGCCGGATATCAGATACGCAGTATTTT.

The rearrangement joins TRBV11-2 to TRBJ1-1, with no clear D. This CDR3 region has 12 residues. V dropped 5 bases and J dropped 7 bases, with 11 bases sitting between them. From germline, CDR1 is SGHAT and CDR2 FQNNGV. The CDR3 sequence is CASSRNLNEAFF. The CDR3 DNA reads as TGTGCCAGCAGCCGAAACTTAAATGAAGCTTTCTTT.

J is TRBJ1-3 and V is TRBV7-9; 8 bases line up with TRBD1. Germline values: CDR1 SEHNR, CDR2 FQNEAQ (reference sequence). The CDR3 has 16 residues. The V segment lost 4 bases and the J segment 4 bases; nucleotides outside the gene matches: 9. This CDR3 is CASSSNRTGRGNTIYF. The DNA for the CDR3 is TGTGCCAGCAGCTCAAATCGGACAGGGCGGGGAAACACCATATATTTT.

This chain uses TRBV6-6 with TRBJ1-2, with D tentatively TRBD1 (5 bases). Trimming left V 7 bases short and J 8 bases short, with 17 bases between. The CDR3 covers 13 residues. In germline, CDR1 is MNHNY, CDR2 SVGAGI (reference sequence). As DNA, the CDR3 is TGTGCCAGCACAGTAGACAGTCTAAGGGGCTACACCTTC. Its protein is CASTVDSLRGYTF.

V gene TRBV29-1 combines with J gene TRBJ2-2; tentatively, D is TRBD2 (5 bases). The CDR3 runs 15 residues. Germline V CDR1 and CDR2: SQVTM, ANQGSEA. The germline V and J ends were trimmed by 5 bases and 0 bases, with 13 bases remaining between them. The CDR3 DNA sequence: TGCAGCGTTCCGAGGGCAACTCCGAACACCGGGGAGCTGTTTTTT. Protein: CSVPRATPNTGELFF.

The gene calls are TRBV7-9 and TRBJ2-3, with 8 bases aligning to TRBD1. Per the germline V gene, CDR1 is SEHNR and CDR2 is FQNEAQ (reference sequence). V shed 3 bases and J 2 bases; nucleotides not matched to a gene: 10. The CDR3 has 17 residues. CDR3 in amino acids: CASSLGLRTGNTDTQYF. In DNA form, the CDR3 reads TGTGCCAGCAGCTTGGGATTACGGACAGGGAACACAGATACGCAGTATTTT. Variable domain in full (rest from reference TRBV7-9 and TRBJ2-3): DTGVSQNPRHKITKRGQNVTFRCDPISEHNRLYWYRQTLGQGPEFLTYFQNEAQLEKSRLLSDRFSAERPKGSFSTLEIQRTEQGDSAMYLCASSLGLRTGNTDTQYFGPGTRLTVL.

The chain has TRBV5-1 and TRBJ1-4; TRBD1 matches 8 bases. The V and J ends lost 4 bases and 5 bases, in that order; junction bases with no gene match: 4. Germline assignment: CDR1 SGHRS and CDR2 YFSETQ. CDR3 length equals 14 residues. CDR3 sequence reads: CASSTGGWNEKLFF. The CDR3 nucleotides are TGCGCCAGCAGCACAGGGGGTTGGAATGAAAAACTGTTTTTT.

The genes are TRBV7-2 and TRBJ2-1, with TRBD2 as a possible D gene (7 bases). Germline V gene lookup returns CDR1 SGHTA and CDR2 FQGNSA. The V gene lost 8 bases and the J gene lost 9 bases, with 23 bases spanning the gap. The CDR3 length is 15 residues. The DNA for the CDR3 is TGTGCCAGCGCCCCATCGCTAGGGGGGGCGGGTGAGCAGTTCTTC. It yields the protein CASAPSLGGAGEQFF.

The chain combines TRBV4-1 with TRBJ1-4; TRBD1 agrees at 9 bases. The CDR3 runs 15 residues. J gave up 8 bases and V 0 bases, and 4 bases lay outside the gene matches. CDR1 is MGHRA and CDR2 is YSYEKL in the germline V gene. The CDR3 loop is CASSQETGGIEKLFF. DNA of the CDR3: TGCGCCAGCAGCCAAGAGACAGGGGGAATAGAAAAACTGTTTTTT.